This T cell receptor beta chain was captured by sequencing in a study of T cell changes during pregnancy in multiple sclerosis. The germline CDR1 and CDR2 sequences are KGHSH and LQKENI. The V gene lost 0 bases and the J gene lost 1 base, with 9 bases spanning the gap. The CDR3 has 15 amino acids. Data came from immunoSEQ multiplex PCR; TCRdb stores just in-frame clones and leaves some out. The repertoire holds around 130,000 clones, approximately 95% seen once, with 6.2% in the top ten. This chain connects TRBV18 to TRBJ1-1; the D is unclear. The sequence was obtained from a female donor with multiple sclerosis, enrolled in a pregnancy study. The specimen comprised peripheral blood, sampled before pregnancy. For the CDR3, the DNA is TGTGCCAGCTCACCACCTGTCCGGGAGAACACTGAAGCTTTCTTT. Amino acids: CASSPPVRENTEAFF.